These 32 T cell receptor beta chains were sequenced from one sample in a study of CD8 T cells in ankylosing spondylitis. Each CDR3 protein is one row after TCRdb ran MiXCR on the 5' RACE reads. The data contain about 360,000 distinct CDR3 sequences, approximately 22% of them singletons. The source material was blood, either unsorted or a sorted T cell fraction (not recorded which). These receptors came from a male donor with ankylosing spondylitis or in good health (not recorded which).

This clonotype has just a few counts. This sequence joins TRBV12-3 or TRBV12-4 and TRBJ2-2, with a possible D match to TRBD2 (5 bases). This CDR3 region has 15 residues. The germline V and J ends were trimmed by 4 bases and 5 bases, with 14 bases remaining between them. CDR3 DNA: TGTGCCAGCAGTTACCAGGACTGGGGTACCGGGGAGCTGTTTTTT. This codes for CASSYQDWGTGELFF.

This clonotype showed up just a few times. The chain employs TRBV7-8 and TRBJ2-1; no reliable D call. Germline loops: CDR1 SGHVS, CDR2 FQNEAQ. This CDR3 spans 16 amino acids. Trimming removed 4 bases at V and 0 bases at J, with 13 bases between. CDR3 sequence (DNA): TGTGCCAGCAGCTCCTACCCTAGGAGCTCCTACAATGAGCAGTTCTTC. This gives the protein CASSSYPRSSYNEQFF.

The V call is TRBV6-4, the J call TRBJ2-1; TRBD2 aligns across 10 bases. CDR1 MRHNA and CDR2 SNTAGT come from the germline V gene. The CDR3 loop spans 16 amino acids. V shed 3 bases, J shed 7 bases, and the junction held 9 bases outside the gene matches. The chain's CDR3 is CASSDSATSGYNEQFF. CDR3 coding DNA: TGTGCCAGCAGTGATTCCGCGACTAGCGGGTATAATGAGCAGTTCTTC.

This clonotype was observed a few times. The CDR3 nucleotides are TGTGCCAGCAACCCGATGTCGGGGCGTGAGCAGTTCTTC. Translation: CASNPMSGREQFF. The genes are TRBV27 and TRBJ2-1; possibly TRBD1 or TRBD2 for D (5 bases each). This CDR3 contains 13 residues. With 7 bases removed from V and 9 bases from J, the gap between germline ends came to 16 bases. In germline, CDR1 is MNHEY, CDR2 SMNVEV (reference sequence).

The chain combines TRBV5-5 with TRBJ2-3, with a weak D call TRBD1 (7 bases). V lost 2 bases to trimming and J lost 6 bases, with 16 bases between them. The germline V gene encodes CDR1 SGHKS and CDR2 YYEKEE (reference sequence). The CDR3 is 15 residues long. The CDR3 DNA is TGTGCCAGCAGCTTATCTCAGGGGGGAAGTGATACGCAGTATTTT. This gives the protein CASSLSQGGSDTQYF.

The chain joins TRBV3-1 to TRBJ2-7; tentative D call: TRBD1 (6 bases). The ends were cut back, 1 base at V and 7 bases at J, with 11 bases in the middle. Looked up from germline, CDR1 is LGHDT and CDR2 is YNNKEL (reference sequence). This CDR3 comprises 13 residues. Written as DNA, the CDR3 is TGTGCCAGCAGCCAAGGAAAAGGGGGTGAGCAGTACTTC. Its protein product is CASSQGKGGEQYF.

This clonotype has just a few counts. The V call is TRBV19, the J call TRBJ2-7; D unresolved. Germline V gene data show CDR1 as LNHDA and CDR2 as SQIVND (reference sequence). V dropped 5 bases and J dropped 3 bases, with 20 bases sitting between them. This CDR3 has 16 amino acids. The CDR3 DNA reads TGTGCCAGTAGTCCAAGGTCAGGAGCCGATCTCTACGAGCAGTACTTC. Its translation is CASSPRSGADLYEQYF.

Comments on this clonotype: The CDR3 carries no conserved terminal phenylalanine or tryptophan, so it likely arises from a read error. The V and J genes are TRBV10-1 and TRBJ2-5; perhaps D is TRBD1 or TRBD2 (5 bases each). This CDR3 has 14 amino acids. The germline V gene has CDR1 WNHNN and CDR2 SYGVQD (reference sequence). Trimming took 3 bases from V and 1 from J, leaving 9 bases between them. Written as DNA, the CDR3 is TGCGCCAGCAGTGACCGGGGACCCCAAGAGACCCAGTACTTA. Translating it yields CASSDRGPQETQYL.

This clonotype was seen only a few times. The chain is built from TRBV29-1 and TRBJ2-1, with 14 bases fitting TRBD2. Germline CDR1 is SQVTM and CDR2 is ANQGSEA. V shed 4 bases, J shed 5 bases, and the junction held 10 bases outside the gene matches. This CDR3 contains 17 residues. The CDR3 nucleotides read TGCAGCGTTGTAGGTATGGAGACTAGCGGGGGGGACAATGAGCAGTTCTTC. This sequence encodes CSVVGMETSGGDNEQFF.

The chain employs TRBV24-1 and TRBJ2-1, with a tentative D call TRBD2 (5 bases). Trimming stripped 4 bases from V and 10 bases from J, with 13 bases between. Germline-derived CDR1 and CDR2 are KGHDR and SFDVKD. CDR3 length: 13 residues. CDR3 sequence reads: CATSEHRLREQFF. DNA of the CDR3: TGTGCCACCAGTGAGCATCGACTAAGGGAGCAGTTCTTC.

The J gene is TRBJ2-3, the V gene TRBV10-3, with 10 nucleotides matching TRBD1. Germline CDR1 is ENHRY and CDR2 is SYGVKD. The junction had 10 bases not matched to a gene; V was cut back by 4 bases and J by 6 bases. The CDR3 is 16 amino acids. CDR3 nucleotides: TGTGCCATCAGTGGAAACGGACAGGGGGAGTGGGATACGCAGTATTTT. It encodes CAISGNGQGEWDTQYF.

The V and J genes are TRBV4-1 and TRBJ1-2; D may be TRBD1 (5 bases). The CDR3 covers 15 residues. V was clipped by 1 base and J by 3 bases, with 12 bases between them. Germline CDR1 MGHRA, CDR2 YSYEKL. The chain's CDR3 is CASSQGGFGYYGYTF. CDR3 coding DNA: TGCGCCAGCAGCCAAGGGGGGTTCGGTTACTATGGCTACACCTTC.

The rearrangement links TRBV7-9 to TRBJ2-5, with 9 bases fitting TRBD1. Germline CDR1 and CDR2: SEHNR and FQNEAQ (reference sequence). The CDR3 has 14 amino acids. Germline trimming cut 5 bases from V and 7 bases from J; bases unmatched to any gene: 8. CDR3 amino acids: CASSPLGQGGTQYF. CDR3 coding DNA: TGTGCCAGCAGCCCGCTGGGACAGGGAGGGACCCAGTACTTC.

This chain joins TRBV19 and TRBJ1-5, with D possibly TRBD1 on 6 matching bases. The V gene's germline CDR1 is LNHDA and CDR2 SQIVND (reference sequence). The CDR3 sequence is 14 residues long. Trimming cost V 3 bases and J 7 bases, with 13 bases left between them. Written as DNA, the CDR3 is TGTGCCAGTAGTATCCCGGGGGGCGGACAGCCCCAGCATTTT. Its protein product is CASSIPGGGQPQHF. Full variable domain (rest looked up from reference TRBV19 and TRBJ1-5): DGGITQSPKYLFRKEGQNVTLSCEQNLNHDAMYWYRQDPGQGLRLIYYSQIVNDFQKGDIAEGYSVSREKKESFPLTVTSAQKNPTAFYLCASSIPGGGQPQHFGDGTRLSIL.

A few counts support this clonotype. The gene calls are TRBV9 and TRBJ2-1; 9 nucleotides agree with TRBD1. Trimming cost V 3 bases and J 6 bases; bases outside gene matches: 7. CDR1 SGDLS and CDR2 YYNGEE come from the germline V gene. This CDR3 is 15 amino acids long. The CDR3 reads CASSATGTGINEQFF. CDR3 coding DNA: TGTGCCAGCAGCGCAACCGGGACAGGGATCAATGAGCAGTTCTTC.

This clonotype was detected only a few times. The J gene is TRBJ2-5, the V gene TRBV5-4, with 7 positions matching TRBD1. The CDR3 covers 17 residues. J gave up 1 base and V 0 bases, and 9 bases lay outside the gene matches. In germline, CDR1 is SGHNT, CDR2 YYREEE (reference sequence). CDR3 bases: TGTGCCAGCAGCTTGGCCCGGGCAGGGGGAATCCAAGAGACCCAGTACTTC. This translates into CASSLARAGGIQETQYF. The whole variable domain, filled in from reference TRBV5-4 and TRBJ2-5, reads ETGVTQSPTHLIKTRGQQVTLRCSSQSGHNTVSWYQQALGQGPQFIFQYYREEENGRGNFPPRFSGLQFPNYSSELNVNALELDDSALYLCASSLARAGGIQETQYFGPGTRLLVL.

This sequence joins TRBV12-3 or TRBV12-4 and TRBJ1-1, with D possibly being TRBD1 (6 bases). This CDR3 has 14 amino acids. The germline V and J ends were trimmed by 6 bases and 1 base, with 12 bases remaining between them. CDR3 residues: CASSQPTGNTEAFF. The CDR3 region has the DNA TGTGCCAGCAGCCAACCGACAGGGAACACTGAAGCTTTCTTT.

This clonotype was seen more than once but under ten times. The CDR3 DNA reads as TGTGCCAGCAGCTTAGAAGGCGCGGCAGGGAGAGATGAAAAACTGTTTTTT. Its protein product is CASSLEGAAGRDEKLFF. The chain joins TRBV7-9 to TRBJ1-4, with a weak D call TRBD1 (5 bases). The V end was cut by 1 base, the J end by 6 bases, with 18 bases between. The CDR3 is 17 amino acids. Per germline, CDR1 SEHNR and CDR2 FQNEAQ (reference sequence).

The chain has TRBV4-2 and TRBJ2-7, with unresolved D. This CDR3 spans 15 amino acids. V dropped 1 base and J dropped 2 bases, with 12 bases sitting between them. Germline lookup yields CDR1 LGHNA and CDR2 YNFKEQ. CDR3 region: CASSQVLSEAYEQYF. The CDR3 bases are TGTGCCAGCAGCCAAGTCTTATCTGAAGCCTACGAGCAGTACTTC.

J is TRBJ2-7 and V is TRBV20-1, with TRBD2 matching 10 bases. The germline V gene encodes CDR1 DFQATT and CDR2 SNEGSKA (reference sequence). Losses at the gene ends were 3 bases for V and 3 bases for J; bases not matched to a gene: 17. The CDR3 has 18 amino acids. CDR3: CSARGLATNGRGVYEQYF. For the CDR3, the DNA is TGCAGTGCTAGGGGACTAGCGACTAACGGGAGGGGGGTCTACGAGCAGTACTTC.

The rearrangement joins TRBV7-3 to TRBJ1-1; D gene unclear. Trimming removed 1 base from V and 6 bases from J, with 15 bases in between. CDR1 and CDR2 from the germline V gene are SGHTA and FQGTGA. The CDR3 has 15 residues. Here the CDR3 reads CASSLKIERLPEAFF. The CDR3 DNA is TGTGCCAGCAGCTTAAAAATTGAGAGACTACCTGAAGCTTTCTTT.

This clonotype was seen only a few times. The chain is built from TRBV7-3 and TRBJ2-1; D gene ambiguous. CDR3 size: 14 residues. Trimming removed 5 bases from V and 0 bases from J, with 8 bases in between. The germline V gene has CDR1 SGHTA and CDR2 FQGTGA. CDR3 nucleotides: TGTGCCAGCAGCCCGACGAGCTCCTACAATGAGCAGTTCTTC. It specifies CASSPTSSYNEQFF.

This clonotype was seen a handful of times. The CDR3, as DNA: TGTGCCAGCAGCTTGCCCCATTCGGAGCGGGGGGCCACAGATACGCAGTATTTT. Translating it yields CASSLPHSERGATDTQYF. The J gene is TRBJ2-3, the V gene TRBV11-2; 9 nucleotides match TRBD2. Per the germline V gene, CDR1 is SGHAT and CDR2 is FQNNGV. The CDR3 totals 18 residues. The V segment lost 3 bases and the J segment 2 bases; nucleotides outside the gene matches: 12.

The gene calls are TRBV5-1 and TRBJ1-6; D is unclear. Between the trimmed V and J ends, which lost 1 base and 1 base, there was a span of 12 bases. Germline V gene sequence: CDR1 SGHRS, CDR2 YFSETQ. CDR3 length equals 17 residues. The CDR3 loop is CASSLFEGGSYNSPLHF. DNA for the CDR3: TGCGCCAGCAGCTTGTTCGAAGGAGGATCCTATAATTCACCCCTCCACTTT.

The V gene is TRBV30, the J gene TRBJ2-7; D is tentatively TRBD1 or TRBD2 (6 bases each). Trimming pared 4 bases from V and 3 bases from J, leaving 13 bases between. The germline gives CDR1 GTSNPN, CDR2 SVGIG (reference sequence). The CDR3 loop spans 13 amino acids. The CDR3 bases are TGTGCCTGGATCGGGGGCGGTGGCTACGAGCAGTACTTC. It translates to CAWIGGGGYEQYF.

CDR3 nucleotide sequence: TGCAGCGGAATTCTGGGGGCTTCCTACGAGCAGTACTTC. It specifies CSGILGASYEQYF. The chain is built from TRBV29-1 and TRBJ2-7, with a tentative D call TRBD1 (6 bases). The CDR3 has 13 residues. The V end lost 7 bases, the J end lost 1 base, and 14 bases lay between the germline ends. Germline lookup yields CDR1 SQVTM and CDR2 ANQGSEA.

This clonotype was detected only a few times. The V call is TRBV27, the J call TRBJ2-7, with 8 bases matching TRBD1. The trim removed 8 bases at V and 4 bases at J, leaving 7 bases unmatched. CDR1 and CDR2 (germline): MNHEY, SMNVEV (reference sequence). CDR3 size: 13 residues. Here the CDR3 DNA reads TGTGCCAGCCAACAGGGGGTTGGGTACGAGCAGTACTTC. This sequence encodes CASQQGVGYEQYF.

J is TRBJ2-7 and V is TRBV28; D gene unclear. From germline, CDR1 is MDHEN and CDR2 SYDVKM. The CDR3 is 13 residues long. The germline V and J ends were trimmed by 5 bases and 7 bases, with 15 bases remaining between them. The CDR3 protein is CASSPNSVVEQYF. The CDR3, as DNA: TGTGCCAGCAGTCCTAACTCTGTTGTGGAGCAGTACTTC.

Comments on this clonotype: The final CDR3 position lacks the conserved phenylalanine or tryptophan, pointing to a likely read error. This chain uses TRBV7-9 with TRBJ2-4; D is perhaps TRBD2 (5 bases). V lost 5 bases to trimming and J lost 3 bases, with 14 bases between them. Germline CDR1 is SEHNR and CDR2 is FQNEAQ (reference sequence). The length of the CDR3 is 15 residues. CDR3 in DNA: TGTGCCAGCAGCCCCCCGGGAACGAACAAAAACATTCAGTACTCC. Translated: CASSPPGTNKNIQYS.

The chain couples TRBV15 to TRBJ2-7; D is unresolved. The CDR3 is 13 amino acids. Per germline, CDR1 LNHNV and CDR2 YYDKDF (reference sequence). V was pared by 0 bases and J by 5 bases, with 8 bases between. The CDR3 loop reads CATSRDSEDEQYF. The CDR3 DNA sequence: TGTGCCACCAGCAGAGATTCAGAGGACGAGCAGTACTTC.

V is TRBV7-9 and J is TRBJ2-1, with 8 bases aligning to TRBD2. The germline CDR1 and CDR2 sequences are SEHNR and FQNEAQ (reference sequence). V trimming: 4 bases; J trimming: 8 bases; junction bases outside the gene matches: 16. This CDR3 is 17 amino acids long. CDR3 residues: CASSSLGAGVNWDEQFF. The CDR3 region has the DNA TGTGCCAGCAGCTCCTTGGGAGCGGGGGTAAATTGGGATGAGCAGTTCTTC.

This clonotype was counted only a few times. The genes are TRBV7-9 and TRBJ2-1; 8 bases align to TRBD1. The CDR3 loop spans 13 amino acids. J lost 7 bases, V lost 4 bases, and 3 bases had no gene match. Germline CDR1 and CDR2: SEHNR and FQNEAQ (reference sequence). The CDR3 DNA reads TGTGCCAGCAGCTCCACAGGGGGGAATGAGCAGTTCTTC. This codes for CASSSTGGNEQFF. Looking up the rest from reference TRBV7-9 and TRBJ2-1 gives the full variable domain: DTGVSQNPRHKITKRGQNVTFRCDPISEHNRLYWYRQTLGQGPEFLTYFQNEAQLEKSRLLSDRFSAERPKGSFSTLEIQRTEQGDSAMYLCASSSTGGNEQFFGPGTRLTVL.